These T cell receptor beta chains were read from a single sample in a study of follicular helper T cells after annual influenza vaccination. TCRdb's copy holds only in-frame clones and misses some; the assay was immunoSEQ multiplex PCR. The sample yields approximately 11,000 clones, around four fifths seen once. The sample in question was CXCR5- memory CD4+ T cells sorted from blood, obtained 6 weeks after influenza vaccination. The receptors originated from an adult who received the influenza vaccine. Both conserved end residues are part of each CDR3. The D gene is left open where the match is weak. Clone size is given for some rows only: seen once, a few or many times, or a class if the clone is expanded.

TGTGCCAGCAGCGTCGACTCCCAGCGGGGGATGCATACGCAGTATTTT,CASSVDSQRGMHTQYF,TRBJ2-3,NA,TRBV11-2,TRBD2
TGCGCCAGCTCCGACTCAGCCTACGAGCAGTACTTC,CASSDSAYEQYF,TRBJ2-7,NA,TRBV5-1,NA
TGTGCCAGCAGCTCGGGACAGAGGATCAATGAGCAGTTCTTC,CASSSGQRINEQFF,TRBJ2-1,NA,TRBV9,TRBD1
TGTGCCAGCAGACCACAGGGGGGGAGCAATCAGCCCCAGCATTTT,CASRPQGGSNQPQHF,TRBJ1-5,NA,TRBV6-5,TRBD1
TGCGCCAGCAGCTTGTCTAGCGGGAGCTACAATGAGCAGTTCTTC,CASSLSSGSYNEQFF,TRBJ2-1,NA,TRBV5-1,TRBD2
TGTGCCAGCTCACTTTTTAACAGGGGACTAGCGGACAATGAGCAGTTCTTC,CASSLFNRGLADNEQFF,TRBJ2-1,NA,TRBV18,TRBD2
TGTGCCAGCAGCCCTGGTTCGAACAGGGAAGTGAACACTGAAGCTTTCTTT,CASSPGSNREVNTEAFF,TRBJ1-1,NA,TRBV9,NA
TGTGCCAGCAGTCCACCCGGACTGAACTCCTACGAGCAGTACTTC,CASSPPGLNSYEQYF,TRBJ2-7,NA,TRBV28,NA
TGTGCCAGTAGTCGGGGACCTGGGGACACTGAAGCTTTCTTT,CASSRGPGDTEAFF,TRBJ1-1,once,TRBV19,NA
TGTGCCAGCAGTTGGACGGGAACCGGGGAGCTGTTTTTT,CASSWTGTGELFF,TRBJ2-2,NA,TRBV6-5,NA
TGTGCCAGCAGGGTCGATAGCAATCAGCCCCAGCATTTT,CASRVDSNQPQHF,TRBJ1-5,NA,TRBV6-1,NA
TGTGCCAGCAGCTTAGATTCGGGACTAGCGGGGGCCCTTTACAATGAGCAGTTCTTC,CASSLDSGLAGALYNEQFF,TRBJ2-1,NA,TRBV11-2,TRBD2
TGTGCCAGCTACATGACAGGAACGAAATATCAGCCCCAGCATTTT,CASYMTGTKYQPQHF,TRBJ1-5,NA,TRBV6-1,NA
TGTGCCACCAGCAGAGAAGCTGCGGTCGGCGCTTTCTTT,CATSREAAVGAFF,TRBJ1-1,once,TRBV15,NA